The 5 T cell receptor beta chains listed next were all sequenced from one sample in a study of patients and donors after allogeneic stem cell transplantation. TCRdb called the RT-PCR reads again in MiXCR, with one record for every CDR3 protein. The table records about 960,000 distinct CDR3 sequences, more than 15% of them present only once. Sequencing used blood, either unsorted or a sorted T cell fraction (not recorded which). All receptors come from a human donor who was either an allogeneic HSCT recipient or a stem cell or donor lymphocyte infusion donor (not recorded which). It is not recorded whose cells these are; they may come from a transplant donor.

Ten or more counts support this clonotype. The chain links TRBV24-1 to TRBJ1-2; no clear D gene. Trimming removed 10 bases at V and 3 bases at J, with 11 bases between. CDR3 length: 12 amino acids. CDR1 is KGHDR and CDR2 is SFDVKD in the germline V gene. CDR3 loop: CATGDLYYGYTF. The DNA for the CDR3 is TGTGCCACTGGTGACTTATACTATGGCTACACCTTC.

Many counts were recorded for this clonotype. The V gene is TRBV29-1, the J gene TRBJ2-1; a weak D match, TRBD2 (7 bases). V was clipped by 4 bases and J by 3 bases, with 16 bases between them. The CDR3 runs to 15 residues. Germline CDR1 and CDR2: SQVTM and ANQGSEA. CDR3 sequence (DNA): TGCAGCGTTGCCCGGGGGGCGGGACTCTACAATGAGCAGTTCTTC. Residues: CSVARGAGLYNEQFF.

In its sample, this clonotype was seen many times. The rearrangement links TRBV24-1 to TRBJ1-1; D call uncertain. The germline V and J ends were trimmed by 2 bases and 1 base, with 4 bases remaining between them. The CDR3 spans 13 residues. Germline CDR1 KGHDR, CDR2 SFDVKD. In DNA form, the CDR3 reads TGTGCCACCAGTGATTGGGGGAACACTGAAGCTTTCTTT. Amino acid sequence: CATSDWGNTEAFF.

The chain is built from TRBV7-9 and TRBJ2-7, with 8 bases that match TRBD1. After removal of 8 bases from V and 3 bases from J, the junction contained 0 bases not matched to a gene. CDR3 length: 11 residues. Germline values: CDR1 SEHNR, CDR2 FQNEAQ (reference sequence). The CDR3 sequence: CASDRGYEQYF. Here the CDR3 DNA reads TGTGCCAGCGACAGGGGCTACGAGCAGTACTTC.

The CDR3 DNA follows: TGTGCCAGCTCACCACTGGGACTACCCCAAGAGCAGTACTTC. The encoded protein is CASSPLGLPQEQYF. The J gene is TRBJ2-7, the V gene TRBV18, with 7 bases fitting TRBD2. Germline lookup yields CDR1 KGHSH and CDR2 LQKENI. V shed 1 base, J shed 7 bases, and the junction held 7 bases outside the gene matches. The CDR3 runs to 14 residues.